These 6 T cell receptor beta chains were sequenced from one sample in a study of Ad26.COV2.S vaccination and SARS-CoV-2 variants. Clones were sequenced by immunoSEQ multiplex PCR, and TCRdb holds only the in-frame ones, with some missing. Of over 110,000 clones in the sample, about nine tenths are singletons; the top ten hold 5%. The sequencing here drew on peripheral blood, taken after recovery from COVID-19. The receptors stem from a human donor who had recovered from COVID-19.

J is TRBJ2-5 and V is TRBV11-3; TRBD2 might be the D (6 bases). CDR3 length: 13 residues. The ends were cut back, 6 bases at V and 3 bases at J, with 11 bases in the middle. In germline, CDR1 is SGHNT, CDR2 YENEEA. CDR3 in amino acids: CASSPGLKETQYF. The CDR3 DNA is TGTGCCAGCAGTCCAGGACTAAAAGAGACCCAGTACTTC. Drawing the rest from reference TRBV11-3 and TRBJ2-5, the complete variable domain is EAGVVQSPRYKIIEKKQPVAFWCNPISGHNTLYWYLQNLGQGPELLIRYENEEAVDDSQLPKDRFSAERLKGVDSTLKIQPAELGDSAVYLCASSPGLKETQYFGPGTRLLVL.

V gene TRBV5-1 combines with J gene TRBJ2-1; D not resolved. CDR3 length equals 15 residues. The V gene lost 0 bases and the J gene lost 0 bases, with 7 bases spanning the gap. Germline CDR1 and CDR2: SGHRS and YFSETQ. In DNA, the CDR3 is TGCGCCAGCAGCTTGGCGGCAGCCTCCTACAATGAGCAGTTCTTC. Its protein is CASSLAAASYNEQFF.

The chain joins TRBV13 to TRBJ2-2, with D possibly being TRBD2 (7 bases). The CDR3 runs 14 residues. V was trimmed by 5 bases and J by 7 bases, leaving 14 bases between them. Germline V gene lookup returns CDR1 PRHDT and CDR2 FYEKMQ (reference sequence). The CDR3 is CASSDRGADGELFF. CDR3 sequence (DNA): TGTGCCAGCAGCGACCGGGGGGCGGACGGGGAGCTGTTTTTT.

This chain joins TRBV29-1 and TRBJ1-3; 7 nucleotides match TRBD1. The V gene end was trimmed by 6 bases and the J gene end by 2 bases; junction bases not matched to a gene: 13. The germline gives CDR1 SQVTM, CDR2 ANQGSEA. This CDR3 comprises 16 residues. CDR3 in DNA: TGCAGCGTGGGAACCTACGACAGGGTAACTGGAAACACCATATATTTT. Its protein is CSVGTYDRVTGNTIYF. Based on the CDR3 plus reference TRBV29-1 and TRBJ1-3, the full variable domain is SAVISQKPSRDICQRGTSLTIQCQVDSQVTMMFWYRQQPGQSLTLIATANQGSEATYESGFVIDKFPISRPNLTFSTLTVSNMSPEDSSIYLCSVGTYDRVTGNTIYFGEGSWLTVV.

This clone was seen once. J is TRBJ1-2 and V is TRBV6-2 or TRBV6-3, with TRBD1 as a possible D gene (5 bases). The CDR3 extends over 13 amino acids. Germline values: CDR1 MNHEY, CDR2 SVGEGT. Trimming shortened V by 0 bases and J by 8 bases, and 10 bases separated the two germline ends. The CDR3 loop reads CASSYSGGDGYTF. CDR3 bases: TGTGCCAGCAGTTACTCGGGAGGGGACGGCTACACCTTC.

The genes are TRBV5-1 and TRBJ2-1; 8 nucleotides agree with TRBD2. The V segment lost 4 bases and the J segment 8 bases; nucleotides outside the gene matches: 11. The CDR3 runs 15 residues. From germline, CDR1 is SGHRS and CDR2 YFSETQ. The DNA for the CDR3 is TGCGCCAGCAGCCCCCGGGGAGCGGGGGTGGATGAGCAGTTCTTC. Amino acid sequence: CASSPRGAGVDEQFF. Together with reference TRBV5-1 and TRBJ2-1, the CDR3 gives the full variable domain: KAGVTQTPRYLIKTRGQQVTLSCSPISGHRSVSWYQQTPGQGLQFLFEYFSETQRNKGNFPGRFSGRQFSNSRSEMNVSTLELGDSALYLCASSPRGAGVDEQFFGPGTRLTVL.